This entry describes one TCR beta chain. V shed 1 base and J 3 bases; nucleotides not matched to a gene: 4. Looked up from germline, CDR1 is LGHNA and CDR2 is YNFKEQ. The length of the CDR3 is 15 residues. This sample is drawn from a study of OX40 agonist ivuxolimab in advanced cancers. Study details: A partial response was reached by three patients: one with hepatocellular carcinoma and two with cutaneous melanoma.

Sequenced by immunoSEQ multiplex PCR; TCRdb stores in-frame clones only, minus some. The repertoire consists of 44,000 or so clones, with around 90% occurring once and the leading ten covering 15% to 20%. Patients were ineligible given autoimmune disease history or systemic immunosuppression. The sequencing used CD4+ or CD8+ T cells sorted from blood, collected in a trial of the OX40 agonist ivuxolimab. The J gene is TRBJ2-7, the V gene TRBV4-2, with 9 bases that match TRBD2. This TCR derives from an adult with an advanced solid tumor such as melanoma, head and neck, liver or kidney cancer. The CDR3 DNA sequence: TGTGCCAGCAGCCAAGCCGCGGGGGGGCTCTACGAGCAGTACTTC. It specifies CASSQAAGGLYEQYF.